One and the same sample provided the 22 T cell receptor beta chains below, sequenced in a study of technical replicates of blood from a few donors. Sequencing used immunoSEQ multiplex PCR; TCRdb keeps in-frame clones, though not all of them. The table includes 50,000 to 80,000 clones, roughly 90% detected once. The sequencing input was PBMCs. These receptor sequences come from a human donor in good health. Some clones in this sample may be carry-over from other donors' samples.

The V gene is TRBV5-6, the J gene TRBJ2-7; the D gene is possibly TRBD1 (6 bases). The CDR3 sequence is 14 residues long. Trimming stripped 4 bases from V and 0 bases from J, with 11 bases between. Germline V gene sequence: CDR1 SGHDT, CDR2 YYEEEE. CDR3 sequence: CASSGTSSSYEQYF. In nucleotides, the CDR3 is TGTGCCAGCAGCGGGACAAGCAGCTCCTACGAGCAGTACTTC.

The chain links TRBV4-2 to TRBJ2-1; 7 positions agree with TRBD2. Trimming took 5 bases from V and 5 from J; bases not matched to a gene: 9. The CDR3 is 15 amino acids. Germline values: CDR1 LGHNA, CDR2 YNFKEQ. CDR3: CASSSDGLADNEQFF. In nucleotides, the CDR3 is TGTGCCAGCAGCTCCGATGGGCTAGCGGACAATGAGCAGTTCTTC.

CDR3 loop: CATPAQDPKGAKNIQYF. Written as DNA, the CDR3 is TGTGCCACCCCCGCCCAAGACCCCAAGGGGGCCAAAAACATTCAGTACTTC. J is TRBJ2-4 and V is TRBV19, with a weak D call TRBD1 (5 bases). The CDR3 extends over 17 amino acids. The ends were cut back, 10 bases at V and 1 base at J, with 23 bases in the middle. Germline V gene sequence: CDR1 LNHDA, CDR2 SQIVND (reference sequence). The complete variable domain, with remaining parts taken from reference TRBV19 and TRBJ2-4, reads DGGITQSPKYLFRKEGQNVTLSCEQNLNHDAMYWYRQDPGQGLRLIYYSQIVNDFQKGDIAEGYSVSREKKESFPLTVTSAQKNPTAFYLCATPAQDPKGAKNIQYFGAGTRLSVL.

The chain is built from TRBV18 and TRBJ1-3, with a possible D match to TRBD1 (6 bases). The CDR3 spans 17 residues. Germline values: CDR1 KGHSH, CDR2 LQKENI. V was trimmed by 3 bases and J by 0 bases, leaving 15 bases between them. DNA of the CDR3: TGTGCCAGCTCACCTCCGACAGGTCGGATCTCTGGAAACACCATATATTTT. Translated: CASSPPTGRISGNTIYF.

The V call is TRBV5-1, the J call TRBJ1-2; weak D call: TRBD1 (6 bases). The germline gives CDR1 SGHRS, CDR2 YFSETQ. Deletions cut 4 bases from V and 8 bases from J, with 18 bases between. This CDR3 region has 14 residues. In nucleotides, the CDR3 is TGCGCCAGCAGCCCCGGGGGGGCTGTATGGGGCTACACCTTC. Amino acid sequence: CASSPGGAVWGYTF.

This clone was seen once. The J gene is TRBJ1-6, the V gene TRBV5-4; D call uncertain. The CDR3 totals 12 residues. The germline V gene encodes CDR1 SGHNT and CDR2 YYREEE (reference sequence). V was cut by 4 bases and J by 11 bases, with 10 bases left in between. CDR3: CASSPGSTPLHF. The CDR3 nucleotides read TGTGCCAGCAGCCCTGGCTCCACACCCCTCCACTTT. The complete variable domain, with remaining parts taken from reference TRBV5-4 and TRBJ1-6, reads ETGVTQSPTHLIKTRGQQVTLRCSSQSGHNTVSWYQQALGQGPQFIFQYYREEENGRGNFPPRFSGLQFPNYSSELNVNALELDDSALYLCASSPGSTPLHFGNGTRLTVT.

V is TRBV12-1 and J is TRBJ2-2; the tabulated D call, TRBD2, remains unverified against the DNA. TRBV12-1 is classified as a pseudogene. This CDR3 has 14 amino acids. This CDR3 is CARHGSGRTGELFF. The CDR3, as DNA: TGTGCCAGGCATGGCAGCGGGCGCACCGGGGAGCTGTTTTTT.

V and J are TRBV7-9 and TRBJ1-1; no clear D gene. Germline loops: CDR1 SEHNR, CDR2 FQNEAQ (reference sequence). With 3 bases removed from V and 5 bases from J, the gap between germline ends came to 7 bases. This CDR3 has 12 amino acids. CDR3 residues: CASSFSVTEAFF. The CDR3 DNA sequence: TGTGCCAGCAGCTTTAGCGTTACTGAAGCTTTCTTT.

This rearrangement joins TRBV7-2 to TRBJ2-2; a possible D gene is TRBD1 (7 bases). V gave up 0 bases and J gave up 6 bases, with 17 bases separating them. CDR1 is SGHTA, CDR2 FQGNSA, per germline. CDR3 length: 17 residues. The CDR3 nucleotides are TGTGCCAGCAGCTTAGCGCCGGCAGGGGGGACGGCCGGGGAGCTGTTTTTT. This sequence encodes CASSLAPAGGTAGELFF.

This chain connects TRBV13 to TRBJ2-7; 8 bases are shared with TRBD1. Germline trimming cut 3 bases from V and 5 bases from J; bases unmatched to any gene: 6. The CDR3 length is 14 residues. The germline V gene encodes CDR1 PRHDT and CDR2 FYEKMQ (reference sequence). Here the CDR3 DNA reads TGTGCCAGCAGCTTGCAGGGGGCTATCCACGAGCAGTACTTC. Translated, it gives CASSLQGAIHEQYF.

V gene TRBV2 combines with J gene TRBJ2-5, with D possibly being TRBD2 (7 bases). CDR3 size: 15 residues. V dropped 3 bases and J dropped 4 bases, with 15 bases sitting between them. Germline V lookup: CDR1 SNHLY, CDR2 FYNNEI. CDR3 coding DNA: TGTGCCAGCAGTGATGAGGGGGGGCCCGTAGAGACCCAGTACTTC. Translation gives CASSDEGGPVETQYF.

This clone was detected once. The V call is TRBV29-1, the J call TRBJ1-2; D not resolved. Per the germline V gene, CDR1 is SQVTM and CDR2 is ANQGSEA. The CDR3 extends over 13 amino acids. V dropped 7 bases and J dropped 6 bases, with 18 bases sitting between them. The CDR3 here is CSAGGVSSNGYTF. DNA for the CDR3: TGCAGCGCCGGCGGGGTTTCGAGCAATGGCTACACCTTC.

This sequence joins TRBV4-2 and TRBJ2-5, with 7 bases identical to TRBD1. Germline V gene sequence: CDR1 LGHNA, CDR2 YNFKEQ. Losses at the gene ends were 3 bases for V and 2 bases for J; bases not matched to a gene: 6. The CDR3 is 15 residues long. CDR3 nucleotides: TGTGCCAGCAGCCAGACCCCGGGACAGCAAGAGACCCAGTACTTC. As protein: CASSQTPGQQETQYF.

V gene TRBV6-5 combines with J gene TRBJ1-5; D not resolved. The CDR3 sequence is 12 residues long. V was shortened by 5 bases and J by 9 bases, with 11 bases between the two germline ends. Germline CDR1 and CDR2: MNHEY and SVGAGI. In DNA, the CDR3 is TGTGCCAGCAGTCCTTTTAACGGGCCCCAGCATTTT. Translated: CASSPFNGPQHF.

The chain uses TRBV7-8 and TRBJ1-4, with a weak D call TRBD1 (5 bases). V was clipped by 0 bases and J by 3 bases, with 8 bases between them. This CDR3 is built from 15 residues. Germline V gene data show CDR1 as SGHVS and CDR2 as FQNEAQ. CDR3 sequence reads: CASSLAAGSNEKLFF. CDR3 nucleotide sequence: TGTGCCAGCAGCTTAGCAGCAGGGTCTAATGAAAAACTGTTTTTT.

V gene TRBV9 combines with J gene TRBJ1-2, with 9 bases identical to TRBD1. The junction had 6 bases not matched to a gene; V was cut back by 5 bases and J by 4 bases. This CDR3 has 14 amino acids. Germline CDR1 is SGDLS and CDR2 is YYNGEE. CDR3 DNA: TGTGCCAGCAGTGGGGGACAGGGACCCTATGGCTACACCTTC. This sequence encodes CASSGGQGPYGYTF.

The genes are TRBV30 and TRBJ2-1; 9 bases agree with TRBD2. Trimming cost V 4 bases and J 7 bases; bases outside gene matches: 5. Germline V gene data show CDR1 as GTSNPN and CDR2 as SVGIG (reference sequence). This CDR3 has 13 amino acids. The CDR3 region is CAWTLAGYNEQFF. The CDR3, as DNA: TGTGCCTGGACCCTAGCGGGATATAATGAGCAGTTCTTC.

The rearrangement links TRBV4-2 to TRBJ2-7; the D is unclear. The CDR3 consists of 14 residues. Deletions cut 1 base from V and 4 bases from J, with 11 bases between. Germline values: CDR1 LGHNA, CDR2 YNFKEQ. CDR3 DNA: TGTGCCAGCAGCCAAGGAGATAAGGAGTACGAGCAGTACTTC. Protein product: CASSQGDKEYEQYF.

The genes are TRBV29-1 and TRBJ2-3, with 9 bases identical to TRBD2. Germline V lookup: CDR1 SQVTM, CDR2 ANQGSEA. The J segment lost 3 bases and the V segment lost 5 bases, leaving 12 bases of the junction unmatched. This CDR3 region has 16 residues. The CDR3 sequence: CSVKRGGRGKTDTQYF. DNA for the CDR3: TGCAGCGTTAAGAGGGGCGGGAGGGGGAAAACAGATACGCAGTATTTT.

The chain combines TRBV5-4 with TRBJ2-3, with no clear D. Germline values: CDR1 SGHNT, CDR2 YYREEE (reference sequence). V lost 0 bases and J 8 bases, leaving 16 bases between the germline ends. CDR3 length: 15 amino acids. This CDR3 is CASSLGARSQGTQYF. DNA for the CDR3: TGTGCCAGCAGCTTGGGGGCGCGATCCCAAGGTACGCAGTATTTT.

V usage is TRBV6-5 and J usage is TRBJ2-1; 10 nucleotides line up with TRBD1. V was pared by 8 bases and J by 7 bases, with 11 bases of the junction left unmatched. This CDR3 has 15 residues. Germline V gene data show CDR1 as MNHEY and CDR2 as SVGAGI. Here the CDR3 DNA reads TGTGCCAGCCGACCGCGACAGGGGGCGGAAAATGAGCAGTTCTTC. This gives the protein CASRPRQGAENEQFF.

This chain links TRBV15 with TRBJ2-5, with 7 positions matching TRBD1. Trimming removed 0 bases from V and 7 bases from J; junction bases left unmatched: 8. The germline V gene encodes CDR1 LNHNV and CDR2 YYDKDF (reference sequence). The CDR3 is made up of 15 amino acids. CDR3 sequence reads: CATSREDREGGTQYF. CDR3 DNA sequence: TGTGCCACCAGCAGAGAAGACAGGGAAGGGGGGACCCAGTACTTC.